Following are 27 T cell receptor beta chains from one sample sequenced in a study of T cell responses to AZD1222 COVID-19 vaccine. TCRdb's table, derived via immunoSEQ multiplex PCR, lists solely in-frame clones and lacks some. The repertoire holds 100,000 or so clones, with around nine tenths as singletons. This specimen consisted of peripheral blood, obtained on day 0 of AZD1222 vaccination. Receptors were obtained from an adult in good health.

The chain links TRBV15 to TRBJ1-6; D is unclear. Trimming shortened V by 1 base and J by 10 bases, and 14 bases separated the two germline ends. CDR3 length: 15 amino acids. Germline lookup yields CDR1 LNHNV and CDR2 YYDKDF (reference sequence). CDR3 amino acids: CATSRGGSVWSPLHF. Here the CDR3 DNA reads TGTGCCACCAGCAGAGGCGGGTCGGTTTGGTCACCCCTCCACTTT.

The V and J genes are TRBV6-5 and TRBJ2-3; D perhaps matches TRBD1 (5 bases). V lost 8 bases, J lost 4 bases, and 10 bases lay in between. CDR3 length: 12 residues. Germline CDR1 and CDR2: MNHEY and SVGAGI. The CDR3 nucleotides read TGTGCCAGCGCAGGGTTTTCAGATACGCAGTATTTT. It translates to CASAGFSDTQYF.

J is TRBJ2-3 and V is TRBV4-3; D unclear. Trimming stripped 0 bases from V and 6 bases from J, with 10 bases between. Germline V gene data show CDR1 as LGHNA and CDR2 as YSLEER. The CDR3 is 14 residues long. CDR3 nucleotide sequence: TGCGCCAGCAGCCAAGACCCAACTTCGGATACGCAGTATTTT. Protein: CASSQDPTSDTQYF.

This clone was seen just once. The V gene is TRBV5-1, the J gene TRBJ2-7; a possible D gene is TRBD1 (6 bases). V lost 3 bases to trimming and J lost 6 bases, with 13 bases between them. Germline-derived CDR1 and CDR2 are SGHRS and YFSETQ. The CDR3 loop spans 13 amino acids. The CDR3 DNA is TGCGCCAGCAGCTCTTCCAGGGGCCGCGAGCAGTACTTC. Translation: CASSSSRGREQYF.

V usage is TRBV3-1 (or the pseudogene TRBV3-2) and J usage is TRBJ2-7, with D perhaps matching TRBD1 (7 bases). Between the trimmed V and J ends, which lost 5 bases and 5 bases, there was a span of 19 bases. The CDR3 has 15 amino acids. Looked up from germline, CDR1 is LGHDT and CDR2 is YNNKEL (reference sequence). CDR3 bases: TGTGCCAGCAGCGTCCGAGGGGGCGCGGGGAACGAGCAGTACTTC. Protein product: CASSVRGGAGNEQYF.

V gene TRBV7-9 combines with J gene TRBJ1-1, with D hard to call. Germline CDR1 SEHNR, CDR2 FQNEAQ (reference sequence). This CDR3 is 14 amino acids long. Trimming pared 2 bases from V and 0 bases from J, leaving 7 bases between. The CDR3 DNA sequence: TGTGCCAGCAGCTTATCGGTGATGAACACTGAAGCTTTCTTT. Protein product: CASSLSVMNTEAFF. The whole variable domain, filled in from reference TRBV7-9 and TRBJ1-1, reads DTGVSQNPRHKITKRGQNVTFRCDPISEHNRLYWYRQTLGQGPEFLTYFQNEAQLEKSRLLSDRFSAERPKGSFSTLEIQRTEQGDSAMYLCASSLSVMNTEAFFGQGTRLTVV.

A single count supports this clone. The chain couples TRBV7-2 to TRBJ2-7, with TRBD1 matching over 8 bases. V dropped 3 bases and J dropped 1; count of bases not matched to a gene: 11. The CDR3 extends over 17 amino acids. The V gene's germline CDR1 is SGHTA and CDR2 FQGNSA. The CDR3 region has the DNA TGTGCCAGCAGCTTTTCGTGGCGGCGGACAGGGTCCTACGAGCAGTACTTC. Translation gives CASSFSWRRTGSYEQYF.

The CDR3 nucleotides read TGTGCCAGCAGTCCAAGGACAGGGGTGGATGTCTATAATTCACCCCTCCACTTT. It encodes CASSPRTGVDVYNSPLHF. This sequence joins TRBV6-2 or TRBV6-3 and TRBJ1-6; 9 bases map to TRBD1. CDR1 and CDR2 from the germline V gene are MNHEY and SVGEGT. J was trimmed by 3 bases and V by 5 bases; bases with no gene match: 11. CDR3 length: 18 residues.

The chain has TRBV4-2 and TRBJ1-2; TRBD1 agrees at 9 bases. From germline, CDR1 is LGHNA and CDR2 YNFKEQ. The CDR3 has 15 amino acids. The junction had 4 bases not matched to a gene; V was cut back by 1 base and J by 4 bases. For the CDR3, the DNA is TGTGCCAGCAGCCAAGCACCGGGACAGGGCTATGGCTACACCTTC. It yields the protein CASSQAPGQGYGYTF.

The genes are TRBV10-2 and TRBJ1-1; D might be TRBD1 (6 bases). Trimming stripped 3 bases from V and 6 bases from J, with 11 bases between. Germline loops: CDR1 WSHSY, CDR2 SAAADI. The CDR3 extends over 13 amino acids. The CDR3 DNA reads as TGCGCCAGCAGTGACAGGGGAGTCTCTGAAGCTTTCTTT. Translated, it gives CASSDRGVSEAFF.

This rearrangement joins TRBV2 to TRBJ2-3; 9 nucleotides agree with TRBD2. V shed 8 bases, J shed 2 bases, and the junction held 5 bases outside the gene matches. The CDR3 runs 14 residues. The germline CDR1 and CDR2 sequences are SNHLY and FYNNEI. The chain's CDR3 is CASLAGVPTDTQYF. The CDR3, as DNA: TGTGCCAGCTTAGCGGGGGTGCCCACAGATACGCAGTATTTT.

A single count supports this clone. The genes are TRBV27 and TRBJ1-6; possible D gene TRBD1, 5 bases. The CDR3 has 17 residues. Deletions cut 2 bases from V and 8 bases from J, with 19 bases between. The germline V gene has CDR1 MNHEY and CDR2 SMNVEV (reference sequence). CDR3 residues: CASSLDRSGNRYSPLHF. The CDR3 bases are TGTGCCAGCAGTTTAGATCGGTCGGGGAACAGGTATTCACCCCTCCACTTT.

The rearrangement joins TRBV23-1 to TRBJ2-7; D remains unclear. TRBV23-1 is an open reading frame, and its role is uncertain. V shed 4 bases and J shed 6 bases, with 13 bases lying between them. The CDR3 is made up of 13 amino acids. This CDR3 reads CASSRTPASEQYV. The CDR3 nucleotides are TGCGCCAGCAGTCGAACGCCGGCCTCCGAGCAGTACGTC.

The chain is built from TRBV9 and TRBJ2-7; D may correspond to TRBD1 or TRBD2 (6 bases each). V gave up 7 bases and J gave up 2 bases, with 19 bases separating them. This CDR3 is built from 15 residues. CDR1 SGDLS and CDR2 YYNGEE come from the germline V gene. This CDR3 reads CASPGGQDFAYEQYV. Here the CDR3 DNA reads TGTGCCAGCCCTGGGGGGCAGGACTTCGCCTACGAGCAGTACGTC.

The gene calls are TRBV6-5 and TRBJ1-6; D remains unclear. Germline V gives CDR1 MNHEY, CDR2 SVGAGI. V lost 6 bases and J lost 5, with 14 bases in between. This CDR3 is 15 amino acids long. CDR3 in amino acids: CASRLNSADNSPLHF. Here the CDR3 DNA reads TGTGCCAGCAGATTGAACAGTGCTGATAATTCACCCCTCCACTTT.

The CDR3 DNA reads as TGTGCCAGCAGCTTACAGGACAGATCTTACGAGCAGTACGTC. Protein sequence: CASSLQDRSYEQYV. The V call is TRBV7-9, the J call TRBJ2-7; tentative D call: TRBD1 (6 bases). The V end was cut by 2 bases, the J end by 4 bases, with 12 bases between. The CDR3 sequence is 14 residues long. Germline-derived CDR1 and CDR2 are SEHNR and FQNEAQ (reference sequence).

The genes are TRBV6-1 and TRBJ2-7; D unclear. This CDR3 has 17 amino acids. Germline CDR1 is MNHNS and CDR2 is SASEGT. The V end was cut by 2 bases, the J end by 7 bases, with 24 bases between. The CDR3 nucleotides are TGTGCCAGCAGTGAATATGTCTCGGCAGCCAGAGTGAGGGAGCAGTACTTC. It yields the protein CASSEYVSAARVREQYF.

The chain is built from TRBV24-1 and TRBJ1-2; 7 nucleotides align to TRBD1. CDR1 and CDR2 from the germline V gene are KGHDR and SFDVKD. This CDR3 is 15 amino acids long. V lost 4 bases, J lost 0 bases, and 4 bases stayed unmatched. CDR3 protein: CATSDLQGPNYGYTF. For the CDR3, the DNA is TGTGCCACCAGTGACCTACAGGGGCCTAACTATGGCTACACCTTC.

The chain is built from TRBV19 and TRBJ2-2; 10 positions agree with TRBD2. In germline, CDR1 is LNHDA, CDR2 SQIVND (reference sequence). The V gene end was trimmed by 10 bases and the J gene end by 5 bases; junction bases not matched to a gene: 7. CDR3 length: 14 residues. Here the CDR3 reads CATDSGRRTGELFF. As DNA, the CDR3 is TGTGCCACCGATAGCGGGAGGCGTACCGGGGAGCTGTTTTTT.

This clone appeared a few times. The chain is built from TRBV9 and TRBJ1-1; TRBD1 aligns across 7 bases. The CDR3 has 15 residues. Germline V gene sequence: CDR1 SGDLS, CDR2 YYNGEE. V lost 2 bases, J lost 5 bases, and 9 bases stayed unmatched. CDR3 DNA sequence: TGTGCCAGCAGCGTCATTCAAACAGGGGAAACTGAAGCTTTCTTT. Encoded protein: CASSVIQTGETEAFF.

About this clone itself: Compared with germline, one end of the junction differs, possibly owing to a read error. V is TRBV28 and J is TRBJ2-7; TRBD2 matches 8 bases. CDR1 MDHEN and CDR2 SYDVKM come from the germline V gene. The CDR3 is 14 residues long. The CDR3: CASSFGVQGLVRDF. CDR3 in DNA: TGTGCCAGCAGTTTTGGAGTACAGGGACTAGTTCGGGACTTC.

The chain recombines TRBV7-2 with TRBJ2-5; 8 positions agree with TRBD2. CDR1 and CDR2 from the germline V gene are SGHTA and FQGNSA. This CDR3 region has 14 residues. Losses at the gene ends were 0 bases for V and 3 bases for J; bases not matched to a gene: 0. For the CDR3, the DNA is TGTGCCAGCAGCTTAGCAGCGGGGGAAGAGACCCAGTACTTC. Protein: CASSLAAGEETQYF.

J is TRBJ1-1 and V is TRBV7-2, with D hard to call. The CDR3 is 15 residues long. V was clipped by 5 bases and J by 0 bases, with 13 bases between them. Germline loops: CDR1 SGHTA, CDR2 FQGNSA. CDR3 region: CASSRTSGLNTEAFF. In nucleotides, the CDR3 is TGTGCCAGCAGCCGCACGTCGGGATTGAACACTGAAGCTTTCTTT.

This chain uses TRBV6-5 with TRBJ1-3; no clear D gene. CDR1 is MNHEY and CDR2 is SVGAGI in the germline V gene. V was cut by 8 bases and J by 0 bases, with 14 bases left in between. CDR3 length equals 15 residues. CDR3 loop: CASRRQATSGNTIYF. The CDR3 nucleotides read TGTGCCAGCCGTCGGCAGGCGACCTCTGGAAACACCATATATTTT.

This clone was observed once. This chain connects TRBV5-4 to TRBJ2-3; D might be TRBD2 (7 bases). The length of the CDR3 is 14 residues. V shed 3 bases and J shed 5 bases, with 13 bases lying between them. CDR1 and CDR2 from the germline V gene are SGHNT and YYREEE (reference sequence). The CDR3 loop is CASSSGGREDTQYF. The CDR3 region has the DNA TGTGCCAGCAGCTCGGGGGGCAGGGAAGATACGCAGTATTTT.

The chain carries TRBV5-6 and TRBJ1-2, with D unresolved. V was shortened by 4 bases and J by 6 bases, with 16 bases between the two germline ends. This CDR3 is 14 amino acids long. Germline CDR1 is SGHDT and CDR2 is YYEEEE. CDR3 bases: TGTGCCAGCAGCCCGGGTTCAAGACCTCATGGCTACACCTTC. Encoded protein: CASSPGSRPHGYTF.

This chain joins TRBV6-5 and TRBJ1-1; weak D call: TRBD1 (6 bases). The CDR3 has 11 residues. CDR1 and CDR2 (germline): MNHEY, SVGAGI. With 8 bases removed from V and 11 bases from J, the gap between germline ends came to 15 bases. CDR3 residues: CASRSTGMAFF. The CDR3 bases are TGTGCCAGCCGCTCAACAGGGATGGCTTTCTTT.